A single sample gave rise to the 14 T cell receptor beta chains below, sequenced in a study of blood T cells in healthy people across ages. Sample-barcoded 5' priming and a J-beta primer mix drove a second PCR of about 7 to 11 cycles. TCRdb re-analysed the 5' RACE reads in MiXCR, keeping a single row per CDR3 protein. The sample consists of around 800,000 distinct CDR3 sequences, approximately 24% of them appearing once. These same records also appear under a second study, on T cells of mothers and their children.

Sequenced: blood. These receptors came from a boy younger than 18 in good health.

The chain carries TRBV6-5 and TRBJ2-5, with 10 bases fitting TRBD1. With the DNA end fitting TRBJ2-1 better, the J assignment may be wrong. Germline loops: CDR1 MNHEY, CDR2 SVGAGI. This CDR3 contains 14 residues. CDR3 coding DNA: TGTGCCAGCAGGGGGACAGGGGAAGGAAATGAGCAGTTCTTC. Translating it yields CASRGTGEGNEQFF.

The chain couples TRBV5-6 to TRBJ2-7, with 8 positions matching TRBD1. CDR3 size: 15 residues. The germline V gene has CDR1 SGHDT and CDR2 YYEEEE. CDR3 amino acids: CAGSLATGEVHEQYV. The CDR3 nucleotides are TGTGCCGGCAGCTTGGCGACAGGGGAGGTCCACGAGCAGTACGTC.

This clonotype was seen only a few times. The chain recombines TRBV24-1 with TRBJ1-2; 8 nucleotides agree with TRBD1. The trim removed 2 bases at V and 4 bases at J, leaving 11 bases unmatched. The CDR3 is made up of 17 amino acids. Germline values: CDR1 KGHDR, CDR2 SFDVKD. CDR3 coding DNA: TGTGCCACCAGTGATTCGTCAACAGGGGGTCGTGTCTATGGCTACACCTTC. This encodes CATSDSSTGGRVYGYTF.

The CDR3 DNA is TGCAGCGTTGTAAGCACAGATACGCAGTATTTT. Its protein is CSVVSTDTQYF. The chain combines TRBV29-1 with TRBJ2-3; no reliable D call. Germline assignment: CDR1 SQVTM and CDR2 ANQGSEA. V lost 4 bases to trimming and J lost 0 bases, with 2 bases between them. The CDR3 extends over 11 amino acids.

V gene TRBV6-5 combines with J gene TRBJ2-2, with no clear D. This CDR3 spans 11 amino acids. Germline CDR1 MNHEY, CDR2 SVGAGI. V was clipped by 10 bases and J by 5 bases, with 8 bases between them. The CDR3 region has the DNA TGTGCCACGGGTATAACCGGGGAGCTGTTTTTT. It yields the protein CATGITGELFF.

This chain links TRBV6-5 with TRBJ1-2, with a possible D match to TRBD1 (6 bases). Germline V gene data show CDR1 as MNHEY and CDR2 as SVGAGI. There are 13 residues in the CDR3. Deletions cut 5 bases from V and 6 bases from J, with 13 bases between. DNA for the CDR3: TGTGCCAGCAGTAATGAGGACAGAAATGGCTACACCTTC. It encodes CASSNEDRNGYTF.

J is TRBJ2-7 and V is TRBV14; 9 positions agree with TRBD1. Germline lookup yields CDR1 SGHDN and CDR2 FVKESK. V lost 4 bases and J lost 3; bases outside the gene matches: 7. This CDR3 spans 15 amino acids. The CDR3 here is CASSLRTGEDYEQYF. The CDR3, as DNA: TGTGCCAGCAGCCTCCGGACAGGGGAGGACTACGAGCAGTACTTC.

As concerns this clonotype: Germline is not matched at one junction end, which may reflect a read error. V gene TRBV20-1 combines with J gene TRBJ2-1, with D unclear. The germline V gene encodes CDR1 DFQATT and CDR2 SNEGSKA (reference sequence). The CDR3 totals 12 residues. CDR3 protein: CGAPPLLNEQFF. The CDR3 nucleotides read TGCGGTGCTCCGCCCCTCTTAAATGAGCAGTTCTTC.

In this sample, this clonotype turned up a few times. The genes are TRBV15 and TRBJ2-1; TRBD1 or TRBD2 may be the D gene (6 bases each). The CDR3 has 13 residues. The V and J ends lost 7 bases and 7 bases respectively, with 14 bases between them. Germline V gives CDR1 LNHNV, CDR2 YYDKDF (reference sequence). CDR3 in amino acids: CATTTGAGNEQFF. The CDR3 nucleotides are TGTGCCACCACAACGGGGGCCGGTAATGAGCAGTTCTTC.

The chain has TRBV7-6 and TRBJ2-5; D is possibly TRBD1 or TRBD2 (5 bases each). The germline V gene encodes CDR1 SGHVS and CDR2 FNYEAQ. The CDR3 consists of 14 residues. V was pared by 5 bases and J by 6 bases, with 16 bases between. The CDR3 sequence is CASSPLEGFQTQYF. CDR3 nucleotides: TGTGCCAGCAGCCCCCTCGAGGGGTTCCAGACCCAGTACTTC.

The chain has TRBV29-1 and TRBJ1-2, with D uncertain. The ends were cut back, 4 bases at V and 8 bases at J, with 11 bases in the middle. The CDR3 length is 11 residues. Germline CDR1 reads SQVTM; CDR2 reads ANQGSEA. The chain's CDR3 is CSVATPRGYTF. The DNA of the CDR3 is TGCAGCGTTGCCACACCACGGGGCTACACCTTC.

The DNA for the CDR3 is TGTGCCAGCAGCGTAGGGTCCAGGAGGGTCCAAGAGACCCAGTACTTC. It yields the protein CASSVGSRRVQETQYF. The J gene is TRBJ2-1, the V gene TRBV9; tentative D call: TRBD2 (6 bases). The better agreement between TRBJ2-5 and the DNA end casts doubt on the J call. The CDR3 totals 16 residues. The germline V gene has CDR1 SGDLS and CDR2 YYNGEE.

This chain links TRBV24-1 with TRBJ1-2; D possibly corresponds to TRBD1 (5 bases). Germline lookup yields CDR1 KGHDR and CDR2 SFDVKD. Between the trimmed V and J ends, which lost 4 bases and 5 bases, there was a span of 10 bases. There are 13 residues in the CDR3. In DNA form, the CDR3 reads TGTGCCACCAGTGAAACAGGCCTTTATGGCTACACCTTC. It translates to CATSETGLYGYTF.

This clonotype was recorded many times. The chain couples TRBV15 to TRBJ2-5, with no clear D. This CDR3 has 11 residues. Germline V lookup: CDR1 LNHNV, CDR2 YYDKDF (reference sequence). V shed 3 bases and J shed 5 bases, with 4 bases lying between them. For the CDR3, the DNA is TGTGCCACCAGCAGGGGGGAGACCCAGTACTTC. Amino acid sequence: CATSRGETQYF.